A selection of T cell receptor beta chains follows, all from one sample in a study of OX40 agonist ivuxolimab in advanced cancers. TCRdb keeps only in-frame clones here, not all; method: immunoSEQ multiplex PCR. The sample holds about 42,000 clones; just over 85% are singletons and the top ten take less than 25%. The sequencing used CD4+ or CD8+ T cells sorted from blood, collected in a trial of the OX40 agonist ivuxolimab. Receptors originate from an adult with an advanced solid tumor such as melanoma, head and neck, liver or kidney cancer. Both conserved end residues are part of each CDR3. The order of the fields is clone size, D gene, CDR3 length, V gene, J gene, CDR3 protein, CDR3 DNA. D genes are given only for firm matches. The size field is filled for only some rows; it gives once, few, many or a size class.

abundance: .; d_gene: .; len: 12; v_gene: TRBV7-2; j_gene: TRBJ2-2; CDR3aa: CASSFHPGELFF; CDR3nt: TGTGCCAGCAGCTTTCATCCGGGGGAGCTGTTTTTT
abundance: .; d_gene: .; len: 18; v_gene: TRBV7-8; j_gene: TRBJ1-2; CDR3aa: CASSLRGEPGPTVYGYTF; CDR3nt: TGTGCCAGCAGCCTAAGGGGGGAACCGGGTCCTACAGTCTATGGCTACACCTTC
abundance: .; d_gene: .; len: 15; v_gene: TRBV7-6; j_gene: TRBJ1-4; CDR3aa: CASSSRGPGAEKLFF; CDR3nt: TGTGCCAGCAGCTCCCGGGGGCCCGGAGCTGAAAAACTGTTTTTT
abundance: few; d_gene: .; len: 12; v_gene: TRBV21-1; j_gene: TRBJ2-7; CDR3aa: CASSKAGYEQYF; CDR3nt: TGTGCCAGCAGCAAAGCAGGGTACGAGCAGTACTTC
abundance: .; d_gene: .; len: 14; v_gene: TRBV7-2; j_gene: TRBJ1-1; CDR3aa: CASSTGPMNTEAFF; CDR3nt: TGTGCCAGCAGCACCGGACCGATGAACACTGAAGCTTTCTTT
abundance: .; d_gene: .; len: 12; v_gene: TRBV30; j_gene: TRBJ2-2; CDR3aa: CAWTPGAGELFF; CDR3nt: TGTGCCTGGACCCCTGGTGCCGGGGAGCTGTTTTTT
abundance: .; d_gene: .; len: 14; v_gene: TRBV18; j_gene: TRBJ2-7; CDR3aa: CASSLAGSSYEQYF; CDR3nt: TGTGCCAGCTCCCTCGCAGGTAGCTCCTACGAGCAGTACTTC
abundance: .; d_gene: .; len: 15; v_gene: TRBV6-6; j_gene: TRBJ2-3; CDR3aa: CASSYGATSTDTQYF; CDR3nt: TGTGCCAGCAGTTACGGTGCGACAAGCACAGATACGCAGTATTTT
abundance: once; d_gene: .; len: 16; v_gene: TRBV4-1; j_gene: TRBJ2-1; CDR3aa: CASSQDGQGHRDWEFF; CDR3nt: TGCGCCAGCAGCCAAGACGGGCAGGGCCATAGGGATTGGGAGTTCTTC
abundance: .; d_gene: .; len: 16; v_gene: TRBV5-4; j_gene: TRBJ1-6; CDR3aa: CASSLAGLGYNSPLHF; CDR3nt: TGTGCCAGCAGCTTGGCAGGGCTCGGCTATAATTCACCCCTCCACTTT
abundance: .; d_gene: .; len: 14; v_gene: TRBV7-2; j_gene: TRBJ1-6; CDR3aa: CASSAQGRNSPLHF; CDR3nt: TGTGCCAGCAGCGCGCAGGGGAGGAATTCACCCCTCCACTTT
abundance: .; d_gene: .; len: 15; v_gene: TRBV4-1; j_gene: TRBJ1-3; CDR3aa: CASSEGLLSGNTIYF; CDR3nt: TGCGCCAGCAGCGAGGGACTTCTCTCTGGAAACACCATATATTTT
abundance: .; d_gene: TRBD1; len: 13; v_gene: TRBV28; j_gene: TRBJ1-5; CDR3aa: CAGQGGSNQPQHF; CDR3nt: TGTGCCGGCCAGGGGGGAAGCAATCAGCCCCAGCATTTT
abundance: .; d_gene: .; len: 13; v_gene: TRBV9; j_gene: TRBJ1-2; CDR3aa: CASSAMEAYGYTF; CDR3nt: TGTGCCAGCAGCGCAATGGAGGCCTATGGCTACACCTTC
abundance: once; d_gene: .; len: 13; v_gene: TRBV27; j_gene: TRBJ2-1; CDR3aa: CASRPGSYNEQFF; CDR3nt: TGTGCCAGCAGACCCGGCTCCTACAATGAGCAGTTCTTC
abundance: once; d_gene: TRBD2; len: 14; v_gene: TRBV27; j_gene: TRBJ2-5; CDR3aa: CASRPPSGAGAQYF; CDR3nt: TGTGCCAGCAGACCTCCTAGCGGGGCAGGGGCCCAGTACTTC
abundance: .; d_gene: .; len: 14; v_gene: TRBV6-5; j_gene: TRBJ1-6; CDR3aa: CASSYSQENSPLHF; CDR3nt: TGTGCCAGCAGTTACTCGCAGGAAAATTCACCCCTCCACTTT
abundance: .; d_gene: TRBD1; len: 17; v_gene: TRBV4-2; j_gene: TRBJ2-2; CDR3aa: CASSQDKGDRGSGELFF; CDR3nt: TGTGCCAGCAGCCAAGATAAAGGCGACAGGGGATCCGGGGAGCTGTTTTTT
abundance: .; d_gene: .; len: 13; v_gene: TRBV6-5; j_gene: TRBJ2-4; CDR3aa: CASSYGSKNIQYF; CDR3nt: TGTGCCAGCAGTTACGGGAGCAAAAACATTCAGTACTTC
abundance: .; d_gene: .; len: 14; v_gene: TRBV7-9; j_gene: TRBJ1-5; CDR3aa: CASSGGGARQPQHF; CDR3nt: TGTGCCAGCAGCGGAGGGGGGGCGCGGCAGCCCCAGCATTTT
abundance: .; d_gene: .; len: 15; v_gene: TRBV2; j_gene: TRBJ1-3; CDR3aa: CASSLATGSGNTIYF; CDR3nt: TGTGCCAGCAGTCTCGCGACCGGGTCTGGAAACACCATATATTTT
abundance: .; d_gene: .; len: 16; v_gene: TRBV27; j_gene: TRBJ1-1; CDR3aa: CASSLVPGRENTEAFF; CDR3nt: TGTGCCAGCAGTTTAGTTCCAGGTCGGGAGAACACTGAAGCTTTCTTT
abundance: .; d_gene: .; len: 11; v_gene: TRBV28; j_gene: TRBJ1-1; CDR3aa: CASGSWPEAFF; CDR3nt: TGTGCCAGCGGATCTTGGCCTGAAGCTTTCTTT
abundance: .; d_gene: .; len: 13; v_gene: TRBV6-5; j_gene: TRBJ2-7; CDR3aa: CASSYSNTYEQYF; CDR3nt: TGTGCCAGCAGTTACTCGAACACCTACGAGCAGTACTTC
abundance: once; d_gene: .; len: 13; v_gene: TRBV7-6; j_gene: TRBJ1-2; CDR3aa: CASSPGGWEGYTF; CDR3nt: TGTGCCAGCAGCCCCGGGGGATGGGAGGGCTACACCTTC
abundance: few; d_gene: .; len: 13; v_gene: TRBV7-3; j_gene: TRBJ2-1; CDR3aa: CASSLNPYNEQFF; CDR3nt: TGTGCCAGCAGCTTAAACCCATACAATGAGCAGTTCTTC